Sequencing of this T cell receptor (beta chain) was carried out in a study of radiotherapy plus CTLA-4 blockade in lung cancer. Using immunoSEQ multiplex PCR, the repertoire was profiled, and TCRdb retains in-frame clones only, with some absent. Here the sample spans nearly 110,000 clones, 85% to 90% being singletons. In germline, CDR1 is SGHDT, CDR2 YYEEEE. Deletions cut 2 bases from V and 0 bases from J, with 6 bases between. The CDR3 consists of 15 residues. This sequence originates from a human donor with non-small cell lung cancer that progressed on radiotherapy plus ipilimumab. Some clones in this sample may be carry-over from other donors' samples. This specimen consisted of peripheral blood, obtained from a patient treated with radiotherapy plus ipilimumab. This chain connects TRBV5-6 to TRBJ2-6; D not resolved. For the CDR3, the DNA is TGTGCCAGCAGCTTCACAGCCTCTGGGGCCAACGTCCTGACTTTC. Translated: CASSFTASGANVLTF.